Listed below are T cell receptor beta chains from one sample, sequenced in a study of OX40 agonist ivuxolimab in advanced cancers. The repertoire was sequenced with immunoSEQ multiplex PCR; TCRdb's copy has only in-frame clones and lacks some. This repertoire shows about 99,000 clones, 94% found once; its top ten account for around 0.18%. The starting material was CD4+ or CD8+ T cells sorted from blood, obtained in a trial of the OX40 agonist ivuxolimab. The origin of the receptors is an adult with an advanced solid tumor such as melanoma, head and neck, liver or kidney cancer. Each CDR3 is given with its conserved first and last residue.

v_gene	j_gene	CDR3aa
TRBV7-3	TRBJ2-5	CASSVTSGNQETQYF
TRBV5-4	TRBJ1-5	CASSSLRVPNQPQHF
TRBV4-3	TRBJ2-7	CASSQKDGGSEQYF
TRBV7-2	TRBJ1-2	CASSSSGTQYGYTF
TRBV6-6	TRBJ1-1	CASSYGPLNTEAFF
TRBV2	TRBJ2-3	CASSPLAGLTDTQYF
TRBV7-2	TRBJ2-7	CASSWGNSGTGTGEQYF
TRBV7-2	TRBJ2-7	CASSFERAREQYF
TRBV12-5	TRBJ2-7	CASGRSGQAYSYEQYF
TRBV5-1	TRBJ1-2	CASSSGIRQGANYGYTF
TRBV19	TRBJ1-1	CASSRAGTGLTEAFF
TRBV5-6	TRBJ2-3	CASSLRGSFADTQYF
TRBV7-3	TRBJ2-1	CASSLLGQYNEQFF
TRBV10-1	TRBJ2-2	CASSEGGSRRAGELFF
TRBV6-5	TRBJ1-6	CASTRRTGYNSPLHF
TRBV18	TRBJ2-7	CASSPAAGYEQYF
TRBV27	TRBJ1-2	CASRVDSTNYGYTF
TRBV7-3	TRBJ1-3	CASSLIPGPGNTIYF
TRBV7-6	TRBJ2-5	CASSLARGGGRETQYF
TRBV29-1	TRBJ2-6	CSVGWGSGANVLTF
TRBV6-5	TRBJ1-2	CASSYLPRRANYGYTF
TRBV19	TRBJ1-2	CASKSAGEDYGYTF
TRBV7-3	TRBJ2-3	CASSTGLAQDTQYF
TRBV7-9	TRBJ2-1	CASTLTGNYEQFF
TRBV6-1	TRBJ2-7	CASSRRYEQYF
TRBV7-2	TRBJ2-5	CASSFDSLREVETQYF
TRBV7-3	TRBJ2-5	CASSSVPGQGQETQYF
TRBV5-1	TRBJ2-2	CASSLFGQGNTGELFF
TRBV6-5	TRBJ1-6	CASSNSRHSPLHF
TRBV6-1	TRBJ1-1	CASSESLERGEAFF
TRBV4-1	TRBJ2-2	CASSQPTSGRAFGELFF
TRBV7-8	TRBJ1-6	CASSLVGNSPLHF
TRBV19	TRBJ1-3	CASSLFGTGFSGNTIYF
TRBV27	TRBJ1-1	CASCPGDRNTEAFF
TRBV5-5	TRBJ1-1	CASSFPRPEAFF
TRBV7-2	TRBJ1-2	CASSPPDRPGGYTF
TRBV7-7	TRBJ1-1	CASSNQEGSEAFF
TRBV28	TRBJ2-7	CASSLKELGRGRHEQYF
TRBV29-1	TRBJ1-6	CSVLSGENNSPLHF
TRBV5-8	TRBJ2-1	CASSLSRPGVRQFF
TRBV6-5	TRBJ2-2	CASSLWGSGELFF
TRBV4-2	TRBJ2-2	CASSQVIGKGTGELFF
TRBV7-2	TRBJ2-5	CASSLNSGKGQETQYF
TRBV2	TRBJ2-2	CASSEGRQGETGELFF
TRBV18	TRBJ1-2	CASSPGQGYGYTF
TRBV9	TRBJ1-3	CASSAQGGEVGNTIYF
TRBV13	TRBJ1-6	CASSSSTAFYNSPLHF
TRBV15	TRBJ1-4	CATRVGEKLFF
TRBV5-1	TRBJ2-1	CASSLGLLAGGNEQFF
TRBV30	TRBJ1-5	CAWRRSQGSCQPQHF